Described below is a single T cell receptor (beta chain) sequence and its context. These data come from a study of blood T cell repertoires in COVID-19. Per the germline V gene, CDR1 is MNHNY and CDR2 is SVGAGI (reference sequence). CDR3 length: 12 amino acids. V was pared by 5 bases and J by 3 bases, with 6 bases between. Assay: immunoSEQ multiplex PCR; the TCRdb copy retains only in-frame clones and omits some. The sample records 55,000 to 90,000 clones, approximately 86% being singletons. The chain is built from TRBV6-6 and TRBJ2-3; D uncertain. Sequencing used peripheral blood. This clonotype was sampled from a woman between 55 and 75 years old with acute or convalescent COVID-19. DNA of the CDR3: TGTGCCAGCAGTCTATTAACAGATACGCAGTATTTT. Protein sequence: CASSLLTDTQYF.